This T cell receptor beta chain comes out of a study of blood T cell repertoires in COVID-19. Study as a whole: Italy, Spain and the United States were the sources of the convalescent and acute COVID-19 samples.

V was pared by 3 bases and J by 0 bases, with 9 bases between. The CDR3 contains 14 residues. Germline values: CDR1 GTSNPN, CDR2 SVGIG (reference sequence). Authors' data handling: Nucleated cell counts were estimated from reference gene primer amplification. Libraries were prepared by immunoSEQ multiplex PCR; TCRdb keeps only in-frame clonotypes and omits some of them. V, J and clone size derive from that table, while D and trimming were established from the DNA sequence. This table holds over 95,000 clones, roughly 79% found once. The receptor's source is a human donor in a cohort sampled during active COVID-19. The sequencing sample was made of peripheral blood. The chain uses TRBV30 and TRBJ1-5, with TRBD1 as a possible D gene (5 bases). The CDR3 DNA reads as TGTGCCTGGAGCGGGGGGGGTAGCAATCAGCCCCAGCATTTT. This translates into CAWSGGGSNQPQHF.